This is a list of T cell receptor beta chains from one sample in a study of blood T cell repertoires in COVID-19. Here immunoSEQ multiplex PCR was the method, and the copy in TCRdb shows in-frame clones only, minus some. The sample has some 300,000 clones; over 75% are singletons. Material for sequencing was PBMCs or T cells enriched from blood (not recorded which). Every receptor here comes from a man between 25 and 39 years old who had recovered from COVID-19. CDR3s include the opening cysteine and the closing phenylalanine or tryptophan. The D gene is left open where the match is weak. Rows give clone size only sometimes, using once, few, many, or a class for an expanded clone.

V gene: TRBV6-5; J gene: TRBJ2-3; clone size: -; D gene: TRBD1; CDR3 DNA: TGTGCCAGCAGGCGCGGACAGGGCCCCACAGATACGCAGTATTTT; CDR3 protein: CASRRGQGPTDTQYF
V gene: TRBV4-1; J gene: TRBJ2-2; clone size: -; D gene: TRBD2; CDR3 DNA: TGCGCCAGCAGCCAAGACCCTAGCGGGGGGGCTACGCCCGGGGAGCTGTTTTTT; CDR3 protein: CASSQDPSGGATPGELFF
V gene: TRBV27; J gene: TRBJ1-3; clone size: -; D gene: -; CDR3 DNA: TGTGCCAGCAGTGGAGGGTCTGGAAACACCATATATTTT; CDR3 protein: CASSGGSGNTIYF
V gene: TRBV30; J gene: TRBJ1-6; clone size: -; D gene: TRBD1; CDR3 DNA: TGTGCCTGGAGCGCCGACAGGGCCTCCTATAATTCACCCCTCCACTTT; CDR3 protein: CAWSADRASYNSPLHF
V gene: TRBV5-4; J gene: TRBJ2-5; clone size: -; D gene: TRBD2; CDR3 DNA: TGTGCCAGCAGCTTGGGTCTAGCGGGGGCCCAAGAGACCCAGTACTTC; CDR3 protein: CASSLGLAGAQETQYF
V gene: TRBV5-4; J gene: TRBJ2-5; clone size: -; D gene: TRBD2; CDR3 DNA: TGTGCCAGCAGCGCGGATAGCGGGGTGGGACAGACCCAGTACTTC; CDR3 protein: CASSADSGVGQTQYF
V gene: TRBV4-1; J gene: TRBJ1-2; clone size: once; D gene: -; CDR3 DNA: TGCGCCAGCAGCCAATATGGAACCGGGACTCCTTACCTCTATGGCTACACCTTC; CDR3 protein: CASSQYGTGTPYLYGYTF
V gene: TRBV6-2/TRBV6-3; J gene: TRBJ1-2; clone size: -; D gene: TRBD1; CDR3 DNA: TGTGCCAGCAGTCCATTTGGACAGGGGGCCTCATACACCTTC; CDR3 protein: CASSPFGQGASYTF
V gene: TRBV20-1; J gene: TRBJ1-2; clone size: -; D gene: -; CDR3 DNA: TGCAGTGCGAACAGGGCTGGCTACACCTTC; CDR3 protein: CSANRAGYTF
V gene: TRBV6-5; J gene: TRBJ2-5; clone size: -; D gene: TRBD2; CDR3 DNA: TGTGCCTCCATGGCGGGGGTATCAGAGACCCAGTACTTC; CDR3 protein: CASMAGVSETQYF
V gene: TRBV2; J gene: TRBJ2-7; clone size: once; D gene: TRBD1; CDR3 DNA: TGTGCCAGCAGCTCAGAGGGGGCGGGTCCCTACGAGCAGTACTTC; CDR3 protein: CASSSEGAGPYEQYF
V gene: TRBV10-3; J gene: TRBJ1-2; clone size: -; D gene: TRBD1; CDR3 DNA: TGTGCCATAGGGGGGCCCGCAAGCCGACAGGGGGGTCTCTATGGCTACACCTTC; CDR3 protein: CAIGGPASRQGGLYGYTF
V gene: TRBV4-2; J gene: TRBJ2-5; clone size: -; D gene: -; CDR3 DNA: TGTGCCAGCACCTCCGGGATCGGAGAGACCCAGTACTTC; CDR3 protein: CASTSGIGETQYF
V gene: TRBV11-3; J gene: TRBJ2-5; clone size: -; D gene: -; CDR3 DNA: TGTGCCAGCAGCTTAGGTGGTGGAGGGAAAGAGACCCAGTACTTC; CDR3 protein: CASSLGGGGKETQYF
V gene: TRBV2; J gene: TRBJ2-7; clone size: -; D gene: -; CDR3 DNA: TGTGCCAGCAGTGAAGCGGGGGCTGGAGACTACGAGCAGTACTTC; CDR3 protein: CASSEAGAGDYEQYF
V gene: TRBV24-1; J gene: TRBJ1-1; clone size: -; D gene: -; CDR3 DNA: TGTGCCACCCGGCCAGGGCAGGGGACTGAAGCTTTCTTT; CDR3 protein: CATRPGQGTEAFF
V gene: TRBV10-3; J gene: TRBJ2-3; clone size: -; D gene: TRBD2; CDR3 DNA: TGTGCCATCAGAGCTTCCGGGACTAGCGGGAGGTACCCCACAGATACGCAGTATTTT; CDR3 protein: CAIRASGTSGRYPTDTQYF
V gene: TRBV19; J gene: TRBJ1-6; clone size: -; D gene: -; CDR3 DNA: TGTGCCAGTAGTATAGTAGGAGGGATTAACCTTGAACCCCTCCACTTT; CDR3 protein: CASSIVGGINLEPLHF
V gene: TRBV18; J gene: TRBJ1-5; clone size: -; D gene: -; CDR3 DNA: TGTGCCAGCTCACGACAACAGGGCAATCAGCCCCAGCATTTT; CDR3 protein: CASSRQQGNQPQHF
V gene: TRBV11-3; J gene: TRBJ2-2; clone size: -; D gene: TRBD2; CDR3 DNA: TGTGCCAGCAGCCCCCCCTCTAGCGGGTTCACCGGGGAGCTGTTTTTT; CDR3 protein: CASSPPSSGFTGELFF
V gene: TRBV30; J gene: TRBJ1-4; clone size: few; D gene: -; CDR3 DNA: TGTGCCTGGAGTGTACTAGGGAATGGTGAAAAACTGTTTTTT; CDR3 protein: CAWSVLGNGEKLFF
V gene: TRBV29-1; J gene: TRBJ2-1; clone size: -; D gene: TRBD2; CDR3 DNA: TGCAGCGTTGAGGGCAGCGGGATCTCCTACAATGAGCAGTTCTTC; CDR3 protein: CSVEGSGISYNEQFF
V gene: TRBV5-1; J gene: TRBJ1-5; clone size: -; D gene: -; CDR3 DNA: TGCGCCAGCAGATTACAGGATAATCAGCCCCAGCATTTT; CDR3 protein: CASRLQDNQPQHF
V gene: TRBV2; J gene: TRBJ2-3; clone size: -; D gene: -; CDR3 DNA: TGTGCCAGCAGTGACATTGGCAGGTTTGGAGATACGCAGTATTTT; CDR3 protein: CASSDIGRFGDTQYF
V gene: TRBV4-1; J gene: TRBJ2-2; clone size: once; D gene: -; CDR3 DNA: TGCGCCAGCAGCCAAGTTAGTGGGAGCGCCGGCGGGGAGCTGTTTTTT; CDR3 protein: CASSQVSGSAGGELFF
V gene: TRBV24-1; J gene: TRBJ2-6; clone size: once; D gene: -; CDR3 DNA: TGTGCCTCCGGGGCAGGGGCTGGGGCCAACGTCCTGACTTTC; CDR3 protein: CASGAGAGANVLTF
V gene: TRBV11-2; J gene: TRBJ1-4; clone size: -; D gene: -; CDR3 DNA: TGTGCCAGCAGCTTAGATCGGGGTGAAAAACTGTTTTTT; CDR3 protein: CASSLDRGEKLFF
V gene: TRBV15; J gene: TRBJ2-7; clone size: -; D gene: -; CDR3 DNA: TGTGCCACCAGCGGGGAAGGGCAAGCGGTCTACGAGCAGTACTTC; CDR3 protein: CATSGEGQAVYEQYF
V gene: TRBV7-2; J gene: TRBJ1-5; clone size: -; D gene: -; CDR3 DNA: TGTGCCAGCAGCTTCTCTAGCAATCAGCCCCAGCATTTT; CDR3 protein: CASSFSSNQPQHF
V gene: TRBV5-4; J gene: TRBJ2-3; clone size: -; D gene: TRBD2; CDR3 DNA: TGTGCCAGCAGAAAAGTAGCGGGAACAGATACGCAGTATTTT; CDR3 protein: CASRKVAGTDTQYF
V gene: TRBV29-1; J gene: TRBJ2-3; clone size: once; D gene: -; CDR3 DNA: TGCAGCGTCTCACGAGGTAGAGATACGCAGTATTTT; CDR3 protein: CSVSRGRDTQYF
V gene: TRBV10-1; J gene: TRBJ2-1; clone size: -; D gene: TRBD2; CDR3 DNA: TGCGCCAGCAGTGGGACTAGCGGGAGTTTTGAGCAGTTCTTC; CDR3 protein: CASSGTSGSFEQFF
V gene: TRBV13; J gene: TRBJ2-7; clone size: -; D gene: TRBD1; CDR3 DNA: TGTGCCAGCAGCAGGGGACAGAACTACGAGCAGTACTTC; CDR3 protein: CASSRGQNYEQYF
V gene: TRBV10-3; J gene: TRBJ2-3; clone size: -; D gene: TRBD1; CDR3 DNA: TGTGCCATCAGTAACCCCCGGACAGGGAGGAGCGCAGATACGCAGTATTTT; CDR3 protein: CAISNPRTGRSADTQYF
V gene: TRBV5-5; J gene: TRBJ1-5; clone size: -; D gene: TRBD1; CDR3 DNA: TGTGCCAGCAGTTGGGACAGGGGCAATCAGCCCCAGCATTTT; CDR3 protein: CASSWDRGNQPQHF
V gene: TRBV19; J gene: TRBJ1-1; clone size: -; D gene: -; CDR3 DNA: TGTGCCAGTAGTGTGGAAGAGCTGGGAGCAACTGAAGCTTTCTTT; CDR3 protein: CASSVEELGATEAFF
V gene: TRBV4-2; J gene: TRBJ1-2; clone size: -; D gene: TRBD1; CDR3 DNA: TGTGCCAGCAGCCAAGATTGGGACAGAGCTAACTATGGCTACACCTTC; CDR3 protein: CASSQDWDRANYGYTF
V gene: TRBV28; J gene: TRBJ1-5; clone size: -; D gene: -; CDR3 DNA: TGTGCCAGCAGTTTACGGACACTAAGCAATCAGCCCCAGCATTTT; CDR3 protein: CASSLRTLSNQPQHF
V gene: TRBV11-1; J gene: TRBJ1-1; clone size: many; D gene: -; CDR3 DNA: TGTGCCAGCAGCTTTCAGAGACATCTGAACACTGAAGCTTTCTTT; CDR3 protein: CASSFQRHLNTEAFF
V gene: TRBV6-1; J gene: TRBJ1-2; clone size: -; D gene: TRBD1; CDR3 DNA: TGTGCCAGCAGTGACCCCCAGGGGGCCTACCACAACTATGGCTACACCTTC; CDR3 protein: CASSDPQGAYHNYGYTF
V gene: TRBV19; J gene: TRBJ2-2; clone size: -; D gene: -; CDR3 DNA: TGTGCCAGTAGCATCGGGGGAAACACCGGGGAGCTGTTTTTT; CDR3 protein: CASSIGGNTGELFF
V gene: TRBV7-9; J gene: TRBJ2-7; clone size: -; D gene: -; CDR3 DNA: TGTGCCAGCAGCTTAGTTGGGGGGAGACAGGGCTACGAGCAGTACTTC; CDR3 protein: CASSLVGGRQGYEQYF
V gene: TRBV3-1/TRBV3-2; J gene: TRBJ1-2; clone size: -; D gene: -; CDR3 DNA: TGTGCCAGCAGCCAAGAACACCCACCATTAAACTATGGCTACACCTTC; CDR3 protein: CASSQEHPPLNYGYTF
V gene: TRBV27; J gene: TRBJ1-6; clone size: -; D gene: TRBD1; CDR3 DNA: TGTGCCAGCAGTTCCGGGACAGCTTTTAATTCACCCCTCCACTTT; CDR3 protein: CASSSGTAFNSPLHF
V gene: TRBV7-9; J gene: TRBJ2-1; clone size: -; D gene: TRBD2; CDR3 DNA: TGTGCCAGCAGCTTAGCGCGTCCCGTCAGCGGGAGTGCGTACAATGAGCAGTTCTTC; CDR3 protein: CASSLARPVSGSAYNEQFF
V gene: TRBV3-1/TRBV3-2; J gene: TRBJ1-5; clone size: -; D gene: -; CDR3 DNA: TGTGCCAGCAGCCAAGGGTGGAGTTATAGCAATCAGCCCCAGCATTTT; CDR3 protein: CASSQGWSYSNQPQHF
V gene: TRBV6-4; J gene: TRBJ2-3; clone size: -; D gene: TRBD1; CDR3 DNA: TGTGCCAGCAGTGAAGGGACAGGGGGCTCAGATACGCAGTATTTT; CDR3 protein: CASSEGTGGSDTQYF
V gene: TRBV25-1; J gene: TRBJ1-1; clone size: -; D gene: -; CDR3 DNA: TGTGCCAGCAGTGATCAGGGTTTAGGAAGTACTGAAGCTTTCTTT; CDR3 protein: CASSDQGLGSTEAFF
V gene: TRBV7-9; J gene: TRBJ1-3; clone size: -; D gene: -; CDR3 DNA: TGTGCCAGCAGCTTATTTCAGACTGGAAACACCATATATTTT; CDR3 protein: CASSLFQTGNTIYF